This paragraph covers one T cell receptor beta chain sequence. Its specificity is unknown. These data come from a study of T cell responses to AZD1222 COVID-19 vaccine. The data were produced by immunoSEQ multiplex PCR, yet TCRdb's version contains in-frame clones alone and is incomplete. The repertoire holds some 200,000 clones, with about 90% as singletons. The germline V gene encodes CDR1 SGHAT and CDR2 FQNNGV. Trimming removed 7 bases at V and 5 bases at J, with 18 bases between. CDR3 length: 16 residues. Whole-study findings and limits: A mostly white British donor set with more females was recruited, and clonal diversity was possibly underestimated. Variant regions that are unmutated are reportedly the target of nearly half of spike-specific TCRs. CD4 TCRs associated with vaccination spanned spike, dominating at 160-218 and 743-854.

This clonotype was obtained from an adult in good health. The sample in question was peripheral blood, obtained on day 0 of AZD1222 vaccination. The chain links TRBV11-2 to TRBJ1-6; the D is unclear. The CDR3 DNA reads as TGTGCCAGCAAAAAAGTTGACACGTCCCATAATTCACCCCTCCACTTT. It specifies CASKKVDTSHNSPLHF. The full variable domain, completed using reference TRBV11-2 and TRBJ1-6, is EAGVAQSPRYKIIEKRQSVAFWCNPISGHATLYWYQQILGQGPKLLIQFQNNGVVDDSQLPKDRFSAERLKGVDSTLKIQPAKLEDSAVYLCASKKVDTSHNSPLHFGNGTRLTVT.